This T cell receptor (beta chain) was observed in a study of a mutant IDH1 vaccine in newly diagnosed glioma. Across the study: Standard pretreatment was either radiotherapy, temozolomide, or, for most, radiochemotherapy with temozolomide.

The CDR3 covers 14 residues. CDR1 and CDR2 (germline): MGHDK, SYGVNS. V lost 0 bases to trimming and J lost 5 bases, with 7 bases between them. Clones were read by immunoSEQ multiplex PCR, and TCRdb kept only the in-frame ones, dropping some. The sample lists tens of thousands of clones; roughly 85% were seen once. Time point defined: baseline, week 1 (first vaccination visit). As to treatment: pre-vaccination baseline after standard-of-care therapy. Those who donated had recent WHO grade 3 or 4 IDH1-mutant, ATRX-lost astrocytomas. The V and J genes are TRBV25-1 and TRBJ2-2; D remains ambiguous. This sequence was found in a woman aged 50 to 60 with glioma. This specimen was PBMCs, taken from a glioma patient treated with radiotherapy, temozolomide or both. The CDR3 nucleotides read TGTGCCAGCAGTGAATATGAGCTAACCGGGGAGCTGTTTTTT. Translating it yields CASSEYELTGELFF.